The sequence of this TCR beta chain was determined in a study of blood T cell repertoires in COVID-19. About the study: There were acute and convalescent COVID-19 samples, and they came from the United States, Italy and Spain. Sources were T cells, B-cell-depleted T cells, or PBMCs; the material itself was cDNA or gDNA.

Profiling relied on immunoSEQ multiplex PCR, and the TCRdb table lists in-frame clones only, not all of them. The data contain 200,000 to 300,000 clones, about 88% of them singletons. The TCR was taken from a man between 60 and 70 years old who had recovered from COVID-19. Sequencing used peripheral blood.

CDR3 coding DNA: TGTGCCAGCAGCGTAGCCGGGTCCTATAATCAGCCCCAGCATTTT. This translates into CASSVAGSYNQPQHF. V gene TRBV9 combines with J gene TRBJ1-5; D not resolved. Germline assignment: CDR1 SGDLS and CDR2 YYNGEE. The length of the CDR3 is 15 residues. Trimming took off 0 bases at V and 4 bases at J, with 11 bases between the two ends.